A selection of T cell receptor beta chains follows, all from one sample in a study of technical replicates of blood from several donors. The table came from immunoSEQ multiplex PCR; TCRdb's copy has only in-frame clones and leaves some out. The sample has over 70,000 clones; around 96% are singletons. The specimen sequenced was T cells isolated from PBMCs. The receptors come from a human donor in good health. CDR3s leave out the opening cysteine and the closing phenylalanine or tryptophan. The order of the fields is CDR3 length, J gene, V gene, CDR3 protein.

>13|TRBJ1-2|TRBV5-1
ASSTSGTANYGYT
>12|TRBJ2-5|TRBV27
ASSFRESQETQY
>13|TRBJ2-5|TRBV7-3
ASSLYLLREETQY
>14|TRBJ2-7|TRBV4-1
ASSPPLRDRPYEQY
>15|TRBJ1-1|TRBV15
ATSRDKATAGNTEAF
>10|TRBJ2-7|TRBV10-3
AIGQEGYEQY
>14|TRBJ2-3|TRBV5-4
ASSFSRSGGTDTQY
>13|TRBJ1-3|TRBV7-8
ASSSLGLSGNTIY
>12|TRBJ2-1|TRBV10-3
ASLSGVDYNEQF
>15|TRBJ2-2|TRBV7-8
ASSPGTSGTNTGELF
>10|TRBJ1-4|TRBV30
AWSLRNEKLF
>13|TRBJ2-5|TRBV5-4
ASRPSGTSQETQY
>12|TRBJ2-3|TRBV4-1
ASSQSAGGDTQY
>15|TRBJ2-1|TRBV5-1
ASSLELTSGRGDEQF
>12|TRBJ2-2|TRBV5-1
ASSYGQSTGELF
>13|TRBJ1-1|TRBV7-8
ASSFTGRGNTEAF
>12|TRBJ1-1|TRBV5-1
ASRRQGADTEAF
>15|TRBJ2-7|TRBV10-1
ASSEVRDSKASYEQY
>12|TRBJ2-2|TRBV13
ASSSGLAPGELF
>12|TRBJ2-7|TRBV9
ASSVIAGVGEQY
>12|TRBJ2-5|TRBV11-3
ASSLGRLAETQY
>14|TRBJ2-5|TRBV5-3
ARSPRSVLIRETQY
>13|TRBJ1-2|TRBV6-1
ASRYTGDSTYGYT
>13|TRBJ1-4|TRBV27
ASSLSEGWGEKLF
>13|TRBJ1-1|TRBV19
ASSLRQGGNTEAF
>15|TRBJ1-2|TRBV18
ASSPMTLQLELYGYT
>15|TRBJ1-5|TRBV7-8
ASSSRQGGGVNQPQH
>13|TRBJ2-1|TRBV13
ASSLWSLGYNEQF